This passage covers 20 T cell receptor beta chains from one sample sequenced in a study of T cell responses to AZD1222 COVID-19 vaccine. Sequencing used immunoSEQ multiplex PCR; TCRdb keeps in-frame clones, though not all of them. Found here are about 100,000 clones, about 88% of them singletons; the top ten hold around 2%. The sequencing used peripheral blood, collected on day 0 of AZD1222 vaccination. The receptors derive from an adult in good health.

V usage is TRBV10-3 and J usage is TRBJ1-3; 7 bases map to TRBD1. Germline CDR1 is ENHRY and CDR2 is SYGVKD. The CDR3 totals 14 residues. Unmatched junction bases numbered 8, after V lost 5 bases and J lost 7 bases. The CDR3 region is CAISYDRVGNTIYF. CDR3 coding DNA: TGTGCCATCAGTTATGACAGGGTCGGGAACACCATATATTTT.

The chain recombines TRBV6-5 with TRBJ1-3; D call uncertain. Deletions cut 4 bases from V and 4 bases from J, with 14 bases between. The CDR3 loop spans 15 amino acids. Germline loops: CDR1 MNHEY, CDR2 SVGAGI. CDR3: CASSSPSRAGNTIYF. The CDR3, as DNA: TGTGCCAGCAGTTCTCCGAGCCGGGCGGGAAACACCATATATTTT.

The gene calls are TRBV2 and TRBJ2-7; 8 bases are a match to TRBD1. V shed 6 bases and J 3 bases; nucleotides not matched to a gene: 7. The germline CDR1 and CDR2 sequences are SNHLY and FYNNEI. CDR3 length: 14 amino acids. DNA of the CDR3: TGTGCCAGCAGCTCAGGGGGCCCCTTCTACGAGCAGTACTTC. This sequence encodes CASSSGGPFYEQYF.

V gene TRBV6-5 combines with J gene TRBJ1-1, with 7 bases identical to TRBD1. V shed 6 bases, J shed 4 bases, and the junction held 5 bases outside the gene matches. CDR1 is MNHEY and CDR2 is SVGAGI in the germline V gene. The CDR3 spans 13 residues. CDR3: CASSRQGTTEAFF. DNA of the CDR3: TGTGCCAGCAGCAGACAGGGAACCACTGAAGCTTTCTTT.

This clone was detected once. V and J are TRBV27 and TRBJ2-3, with TRBD2 identical over 7 bases. The CDR3 sequence is 15 residues long. Unmatched junction bases numbered 5, after V lost 3 bases and J lost 2 bases. Looked up from germline, CDR1 is MNHEY and CDR2 is SMNVEV (reference sequence). This chain's CDR3 is CASSFGGRVTDTQYF. CDR3 nucleotides: TGTGCCAGCAGTTTTGGGGGGAGGGTCACAGATACGCAGTATTTT.

The chain recombines TRBV6-5 with TRBJ1-1; D might be TRBD1 (5 bases). The CDR3 contains 14 residues. V was trimmed by 8 bases and J by 4 bases, leaving 17 bases between them. CDR1 and CDR2 from the germline V gene are MNHEY and SVGAGI. In nucleotides, the CDR3 is TGTGCCAGCGGGAGGCAGGGCACCTTCACTGAAGCTTTCTTT. It specifies CASGRQGTFTEAFF.

The chain links TRBV7-2 to TRBJ2-2; D remains unclear. Per germline, CDR1 SGHTA and CDR2 FQGNSA. The CDR3 sequence is 19 residues long. Trimming left V 2 bases short and J 3 bases short, with 22 bases between. The CDR3 sequence: CASSLFRVYDSRYTGELFF. The CDR3 nucleotides are TGTGCCAGCAGCTTATTCCGGGTATATGACTCAAGGTACACCGGGGAGCTGTTTTTT.

V is TRBV30 and J is TRBJ2-2; no clear D gene. The CDR3 is 14 amino acids. V was trimmed by 3 bases and J by 6 bases, leaving 14 bases between them. Germline-derived CDR1 and CDR2 are GTSNPN and SVGIG (reference sequence). The CDR3 is CAWSPVDLAGELFF. The CDR3 nucleotides read TGTGCCTGGAGCCCGGTCGACTTAGCCGGGGAGCTGTTTTTT.

This clone was seen only once. This sequence joins TRBV7-3 and TRBJ2-1; D tentatively reads TRBD1 or TRBD2 (5 bases each). Germline lookup yields CDR1 SGHTA and CDR2 FQGTGA. The length of the CDR3 is 16 residues. V was shortened by 1 base and J by 2 bases, with 12 bases between the two germline ends. The CDR3 here is CASSLNPMGAYNEQFF. As DNA, the CDR3 is TGTGCCAGCAGCTTAAACCCAATGGGGGCCTACAATGAGCAGTTCTTC.

This chain joins TRBV28 and TRBJ1-4; possibly TRBD1 for D (5 bases). The ends were cut back, 3 bases at V and 4 bases at J, with 6 bases in the middle. The CDR3 contains 13 residues. CDR1 MDHEN and CDR2 SYDVKM come from the germline V gene. The CDR3 DNA reads as TGTGCCAGCAGTTTGGGACGTAATGAAAAACTGTTTTTT. Protein product: CASSLGRNEKLFF.

J is TRBJ2-1 and V is TRBV24-1; no clear D gene. V was clipped by 2 bases and J by 0 bases, with 7 bases between them. In germline, CDR1 is KGHDR, CDR2 SFDVKD. The CDR3 has 15 amino acids. In DNA form, the CDR3 reads TGTGCCACCAGTGATTCGGCGGCCTCCTACAATGAGCAGTTCTTC. Translated, it gives CATSDSAASYNEQFF.

The CDR3 protein is CAWSARETQYF. As DNA, the CDR3 is TGTGCCTGGAGTGCCAGGGAGACCCAGTACTTC. The V call is TRBV30, the J call TRBJ2-5; D gene unclear. The V and J ends lost 1 base and 5 bases respectively, with 5 bases between them. The CDR3 runs to 11 residues. Germline CDR1 is GTSNPN and CDR2 is SVGIG (reference sequence).

The V call is TRBV7-9, the J call TRBJ1-3, with D uncertain. The CDR3 spans 12 residues. Germline CDR1 and CDR2: SEHNR and FQNEAQ (reference sequence). V was pared by 6 bases and J by 4 bases, with 7 bases between. CDR3: CASSWEGNTIYF. The CDR3 DNA reads as TGTGCCAGCAGTTGGGAAGGAAACACCATATATTTT.

The rearrangement joins TRBV4-3 to TRBJ1-1; 7 bases match TRBD1. CDR1 is LGHNA, CDR2 YSLEER, per germline. J was trimmed by 1 base and V by 3 bases; bases with no gene match: 2. The CDR3 is 14 residues long. The CDR3 sequence is CASSHYRGNTEAFF. Here the CDR3 DNA reads TGCGCCAGCAGCCATTACAGGGGGAACACTGAAGCTTTCTTT.

CDR3 bases: TGTGCCAGCAGTGTCACGGGGCCGACCTACGAGCAGTACTTC. Its translation: CASSVTGPTYEQYF. The V and J genes are TRBV28 and TRBJ2-7; perhaps D is TRBD1 or TRBD2 (5 bases each). Germline V gives CDR1 MDHEN, CDR2 SYDVKM. The CDR3 loop spans 14 amino acids. Trimming took 5 bases from V and 2 from J, leaving 13 bases between them. Combining the CDR3 with reference TRBV28 and TRBJ2-7 gives the whole variable domain DVKVTQSSRYLVKRTGEKVFLECVQDMDHENMFWYRQDPGLGLRLIYFSYDVKMKEKGDIPEGYSVSREKKERFSLILESASTNQTSMYLCASSVTGPTYEQYFGPGTRLTVT.

The chain uses TRBV30 and TRBJ1-2, with D perhaps matching TRBD1 (6 bases). Trimming left V 3 bases short and J 2 bases short, with 16 bases between. The CDR3 sequence is 15 residues long. Germline values: CDR1 GTSNPN, CDR2 SVGIG (reference sequence). The CDR3 sequence is CAWRPWGPGNYGYTF. The DNA for the CDR3 is TGTGCCTGGAGGCCGTGGGGGCCAGGGAACTATGGCTACACCTTC.

This sequence joins TRBV6-5 and TRBJ2-2; 13 bases map to TRBD2. Germline V gene lookup returns CDR1 MNHEY and CDR2 SVGAGI. Trimming took 5 bases from V and 6 from J; bases not matched to a gene: 3. The CDR3 extends over 15 amino acids. The CDR3 reads CASSPGLAGAGELFF. The CDR3 DNA follows: TGTGCCAGCAGTCCCGGACTAGCGGGAGCCGGGGAGCTGTTTTTT.

Worth noting for this clone: Other DNA sequences in this specimen translate into the identical CDR3. The J gene is TRBJ1-4, the V gene TRBV4-2; 8 nucleotides align to TRBD1. Germline V gene lookup returns CDR1 LGHNA and CDR2 YNFKEQ. After removal of 0 bases from V and 8 bases from J, the junction contained 8 bases not matched to a gene. This CDR3 contains 16 residues. The CDR3 spells CASSQEAGQGREKLFF. The CDR3 DNA sequence: TGTGCCAGCAGCCAAGAAGCCGGACAGGGACGGGAAAAACTGTTTTTT.

This clone was seen a handful of times. The chain recombines TRBV15 with TRBJ1-4, with TRBD1 identical over 8 bases. V was clipped by 0 bases and J by 7 bases; unmatched bases: 13. Germline loops: CDR1 LNHNV, CDR2 YYDKDF (reference sequence). This CDR3 is built from 18 residues. The CDR3 here is CATSRDRTGPIIGEKLFF. The CDR3 bases are TGTGCCACCAGCAGAGACCGGACAGGGCCCATCATAGGTGAAAAACTGTTTTTT. Drawing the rest from reference TRBV15 and TRBJ1-4, the complete variable domain is DAMVIQNPRYQVTQFGKPVTLSCSQTLNHNVMYWYQQKSSQAPKLLFHYYDKDFNNEADTPDNFQSRRPNTSFCFLDIRSPGLGDTAMYLCATSRDRTGPIIGEKLFFGSGTQLSVL.

The genes are TRBV4-2 and TRBJ2-3; 12 bases line up with TRBD2. The CDR3 loop spans 16 amino acids. The germline V gene has CDR1 LGHNA and CDR2 YNFKEQ. The V gene end was trimmed by 0 bases and the J gene end by 4 bases; junction bases not matched to a gene: 2. The CDR3 DNA sequence: TGTGCCAGCAGCCAAGAGACTAGCGGGAGCCCAGATACGCAGTATTTT. It codes for CASSQETSGSPDTQYF.